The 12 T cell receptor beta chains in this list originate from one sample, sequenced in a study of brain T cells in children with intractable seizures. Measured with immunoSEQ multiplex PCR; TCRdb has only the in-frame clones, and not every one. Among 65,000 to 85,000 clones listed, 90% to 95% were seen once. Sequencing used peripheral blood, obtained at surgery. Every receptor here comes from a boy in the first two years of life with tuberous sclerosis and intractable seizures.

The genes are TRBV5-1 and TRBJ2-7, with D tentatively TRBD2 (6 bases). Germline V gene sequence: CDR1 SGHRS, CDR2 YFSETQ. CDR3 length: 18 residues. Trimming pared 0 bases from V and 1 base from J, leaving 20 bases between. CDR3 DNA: TGCGCCAGCAGCTTGGCCCTTTCTTCCGGGAGAGAATCCTACGAGCAGTACTTC. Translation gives CASSLALSSGRESYEQYF.

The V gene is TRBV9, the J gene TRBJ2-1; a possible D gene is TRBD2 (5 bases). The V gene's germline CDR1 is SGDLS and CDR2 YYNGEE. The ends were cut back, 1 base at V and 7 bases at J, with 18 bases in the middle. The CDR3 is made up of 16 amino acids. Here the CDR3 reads CASSVSVKGVWNEQFF. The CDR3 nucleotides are TGTGCCAGCAGCGTATCAGTTAAGGGAGTTTGGAATGAGCAGTTCTTC.

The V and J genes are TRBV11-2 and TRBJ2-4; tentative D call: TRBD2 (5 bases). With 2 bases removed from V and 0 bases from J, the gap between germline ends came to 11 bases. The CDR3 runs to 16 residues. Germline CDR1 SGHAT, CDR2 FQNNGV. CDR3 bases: TGTGCCAGCAGCTTATCGGGGTACTTAGCCAAAAACATTCAGTACTTC. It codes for CASSLSGYLAKNIQYF.

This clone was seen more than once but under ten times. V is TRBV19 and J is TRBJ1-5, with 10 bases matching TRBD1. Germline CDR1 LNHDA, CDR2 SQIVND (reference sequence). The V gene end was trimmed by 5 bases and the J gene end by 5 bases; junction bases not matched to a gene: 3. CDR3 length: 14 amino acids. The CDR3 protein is CASSVDRGYQPQHF. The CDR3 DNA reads TGTGCCAGTAGTGTGGACAGGGGGTATCAGCCCCAGCATTTT.

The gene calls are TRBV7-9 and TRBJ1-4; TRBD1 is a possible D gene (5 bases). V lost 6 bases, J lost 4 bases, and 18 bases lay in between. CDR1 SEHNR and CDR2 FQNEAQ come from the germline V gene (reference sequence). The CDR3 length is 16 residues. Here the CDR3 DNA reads TGTGCCAGCAGGCCACATCCGGGACGGATTAATGAAAAACTGTTTTTT. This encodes CASRPHPGRINEKLFF.

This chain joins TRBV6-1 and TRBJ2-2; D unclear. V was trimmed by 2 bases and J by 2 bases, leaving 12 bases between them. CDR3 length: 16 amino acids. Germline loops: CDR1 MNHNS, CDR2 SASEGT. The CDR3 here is CASSEHRQLNTGELFF. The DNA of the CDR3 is TGTGCCAGCAGTGAACATCGGCAGCTTAACACCGGGGAGCTGTTTTTT.

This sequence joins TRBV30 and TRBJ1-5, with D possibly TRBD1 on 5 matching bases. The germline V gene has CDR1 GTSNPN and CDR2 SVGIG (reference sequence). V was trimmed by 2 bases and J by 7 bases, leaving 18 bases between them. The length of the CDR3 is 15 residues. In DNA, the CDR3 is TGTGCCTGGAGTCTGGGGGGGAGGGGTGGACAGCCCCAGCATTTT. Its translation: CAWSLGGRGGQPQHF. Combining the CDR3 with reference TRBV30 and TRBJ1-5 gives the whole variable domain SQTIHQWPATLVQPVGSPLSLECTVEGTSNPNLYWYRQAAGRGLQLLFYSVGIGQISSEVPQNLSASRPQDRQFILSSKKLLLSDSGFYLCAWSLGGRGGQPQHFGDGTRLSIL.

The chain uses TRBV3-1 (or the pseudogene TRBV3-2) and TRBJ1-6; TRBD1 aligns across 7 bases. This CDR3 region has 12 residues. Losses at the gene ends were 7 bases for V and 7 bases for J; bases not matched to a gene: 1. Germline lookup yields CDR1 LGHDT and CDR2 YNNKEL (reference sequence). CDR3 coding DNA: TGTGCCAGCACCAGGGGGAATTCACCCCTCCACTTT. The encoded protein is CASTRGNSPLHF.

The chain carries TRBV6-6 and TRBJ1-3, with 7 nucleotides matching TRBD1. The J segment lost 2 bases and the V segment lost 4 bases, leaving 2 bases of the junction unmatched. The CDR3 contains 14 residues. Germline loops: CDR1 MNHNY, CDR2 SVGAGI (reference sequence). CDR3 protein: CASSSGTAGNTIYF. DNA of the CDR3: TGTGCCAGCAGTTCAGGGACAGCTGGAAACACCATATATTTT.

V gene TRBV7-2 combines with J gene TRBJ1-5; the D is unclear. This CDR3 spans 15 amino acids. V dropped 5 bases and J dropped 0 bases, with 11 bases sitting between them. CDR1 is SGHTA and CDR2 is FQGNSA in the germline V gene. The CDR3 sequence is CASSHTSHSNQPQHF. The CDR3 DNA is TGTGCCAGCAGCCACACCTCTCATAGCAATCAGCCCCAGCATTTT. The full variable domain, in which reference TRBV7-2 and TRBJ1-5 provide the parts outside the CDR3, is GAGVSQSPSNKVTEKGKDVELRCDPISGHTALYWYRQSLGQGLEFLIYFQGNSAPDKSGLPSDRFSAERTGGSVSTLTIQRTQQEDSAVYLCASSHTSHSNQPQHFGDGTRLSIL.

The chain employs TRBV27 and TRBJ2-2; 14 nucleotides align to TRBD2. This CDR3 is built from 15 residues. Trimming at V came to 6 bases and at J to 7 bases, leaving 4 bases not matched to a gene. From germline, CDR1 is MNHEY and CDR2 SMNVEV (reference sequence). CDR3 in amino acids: CASRGTSGSVGELFF. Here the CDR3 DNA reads TGTGCCAGCAGGGGGACTAGCGGGAGCGTCGGGGAGCTGTTTTTT.

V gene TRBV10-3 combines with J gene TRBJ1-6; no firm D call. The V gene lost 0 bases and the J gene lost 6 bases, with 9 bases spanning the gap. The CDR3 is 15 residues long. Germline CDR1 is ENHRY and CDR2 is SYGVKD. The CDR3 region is CAISESPKGNSPLHF. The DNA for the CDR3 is TGTGCCATCAGTGAGTCACCGAAGGGTAATTCACCCCTCCACTTT.